The 2 T cell receptor beta chains presented below share a single source sample, sequenced in a study of cytomegalovirus exposure and HLA in healthy donors. Both 60 Vbeta primers and 13 Jbeta primers went into the PCR. The method was immunoSEQ multiplex PCR; TCRdb's version includes in-frame clones alone and lacks a portion of them. In the table there are roughly 56,000 clones, roughly four fifths of which are singletons. Input material: PBMCs. All receptors come from a boy younger than 18 in good health and CMV-seropositive.

The rearrangement joins TRBV5-8 to TRBJ1-1, with 9 nucleotides matching TRBD1. There are 14 residues in the CDR3. Germline V gives CDR1 SGHTS, CDR2 YDEGEE. The junction had 4 bases not matched to a gene; V was cut back by 4 bases and J by 3 bases. The CDR3 protein is CASSGGTGYTEAFF. DNA of the CDR3: TGTGCCAGCAGCGGGGGGACAGGGTACACTGAAGCTTTCTTT.

This chain links TRBV5-1 with TRBJ2-3; TRBD2 matches at 8 bases. The V and J ends lost 0 bases and 0 bases, in that order; junction bases with no gene match: 6. This CDR3 has 17 amino acids. Germline-derived CDR1 and CDR2 are SGHRS and YFSETQ. CDR3 loop: CASSLGRSGKSTDTQYF. CDR3 in DNA: TGCGCCAGCAGCTTGGGGCGTAGCGGGAAGAGCACAGATACGCAGTATTTT.